The clone carrying this TCR beta chain has a handful of counts. What it binds is not known. The CDR3 runs 14 residues. The V gene lost 8 bases and the J gene lost 5 bases, with 19 bases spanning the gap. CDR1 and CDR2 from the germline V gene are SNHLY and FYNNEI. Each CDR3 protein gets one entry after TCRdb re-called the 5' RACE reads with MiXCR. The profile shows around 1.7 million distinct CDR3 sequences, roughly 35% of them singletons. This entry belongs to a study of identical twins. Overall study findings and caveats: Models underpredicted monozygotic twin sharing of out-of-frame TCR alpha. Partial confounding of zero-insertion analyses by invariant MAIT and iNKT cells was possible. Cross-sectional statistical analysis was relied on for the conclusions, without the same donors being followed.

The sample was cord blood. This chain connects TRBV2 to TRBJ2-7; D unclear. The source of this sequence is a newborn girl in good health. The chain's CDR3 is CASVLLQRIDEQYF. In DNA, the CDR3 is TGTGCCAGCGTCCTCCTACAGAGGATTGACGAGCAGTACTTC.